What follows are 14 T cell receptor beta chains derived from one specimen sequenced in a study of OX40 agonist ivuxolimab in advanced cancers. Assay used: immunoSEQ multiplex PCR; TCRdb lists only in-frame clones, some missing. Among approximately 96,000 clones listed, 90% were seen once. This specimen consisted of CD4+ or CD8+ T cells sorted from blood, obtained in a trial of the OX40 agonist ivuxolimab. The origin of the receptors is an adult with an advanced solid tumor such as melanoma, head and neck, liver or kidney cancer.

The chain couples TRBV5-6 to TRBJ2-2, with TRBD2 matching 9 bases. This CDR3 is built from 16 residues. The germline CDR1 and CDR2 sequences are SGHDT and YYEEEE. V dropped 4 bases and J dropped 6; count of bases not matched to a gene: 10. The CDR3 region has the DNA TGTGCCAGCAGCCCGAATAGCGGGAGTAAGGCCGGGGAGCTGTTTTTT. This translates into CASSPNSGSKAGELFF. The entire variable domain, with the rest obtained from reference TRBV5-6 and TRBJ2-2, is as follows: DAGVTQSPTHLIKTRGQQVTLRCSPKSGHDTVSWYQQALGQGPQFIFQYYEEEERQRGNFPDRFSGHQFPNYSSELNVNALLLGDSALYLCASSPNSGSKAGELFFGEGSRLTVL.

V is TRBV6-5 and J is TRBJ1-2; D ambiguous. This CDR3 spans 13 amino acids. Per the germline V gene, CDR1 is MNHEY and CDR2 is SVGAGI. V lost 8 bases to trimming and J lost 4 bases, with 14 bases between them. The CDR3 here is CASRVYGSYGYTF. The CDR3 nucleotides are TGTGCCAGCCGGGTCTACGGATCCTATGGCTACACCTTC.

On this clone: At one of its ends the junction is not consistent with the germline gene, which may arise from a read error. V is TRBV18 and J is TRBJ2-6; D uncertain. Per germline, CDR1 KGHSH and CDR2 LQKENI. The CDR3 totals 21 residues. CDR3: CASSPRAGSTSGFYGSNVLTF. DNA of the CDR3: TGTGCCAGCTCACCACGGGCCGGGTCCACCTCTGGTTTTTATGGGTCCAACGTCCTGACTTTC.

The chain employs TRBV4-2 and TRBJ2-7; 8 nucleotides agree with TRBD1. CDR3 length: 15 residues. CDR1 is LGHNA and CDR2 is YNFKEQ in the germline V gene. J was trimmed by 1 base and V by 2 bases; bases with no gene match: 4. The CDR3 DNA reads as TGTGCCAGCAGCCAAATGGGGACAGGTTCCTACGAGCAGTACTTC. Its translation is CASSQMGTGSYEQYF.

Here the CDR3 reads CASSLVGLAGDGRFF. CDR3 nucleotide sequence: TGTGCCAGCAGCTTAGTCGGTCTAGCGGGGGACGGGCGGTTCTTC. V gene TRBV11-3 combines with J gene TRBJ2-1; 10 bases line up with TRBD2. Per germline, CDR1 SGHNT and CDR2 YENEEA. V shed 1 base and J 15 bases; nucleotides not matched to a gene: 12. The CDR3 runs 15 residues.

The chain links TRBV7-2 to TRBJ1-2, with D unclear. This CDR3 is built from 13 residues. With 2 bases removed from V and 9 bases from J, the gap between germline ends came to 13 bases. CDR1 SGHTA and CDR2 FQGNSA come from the germline V gene. The DNA of the CDR3 is TGTGCCAGCAGCTTAAGTGAGGCGCGGAGCTACACCTTC. Amino acid sequence: CASSLSEARSYTF.

This clone was found a few times. V is TRBV9 and J is TRBJ2-1, with 9 bases matching TRBD2. This CDR3 is built from 17 residues. Trimming removed 3 bases from V and 2 bases from J; junction bases left unmatched: 9. Germline lookup yields CDR1 SGDLS and CDR2 YYNGEE. CDR3 in amino acids: CASSARGSGSTYNEQFF. The CDR3 DNA sequence: TGTGCCAGCAGCGCCCGCGGTAGCGGGAGTACCTACAATGAGCAGTTCTTC.

The V gene is TRBV5-6, the J gene TRBJ2-1; 10 bases are shared with TRBD2. Germline CDR1 SGHDT, CDR2 YYEEEE. CDR3 length: 15 amino acids. V shed 4 bases, J shed 5 bases, and the junction held 6 bases outside the gene matches. The DNA of the CDR3 is TGTGCCAGCAGCCCTAGCGGGAGATATAACAATGAGCAGTTCTTC. It is translated as CASSPSGRYNNEQFF.

V is TRBV11-3 and J is TRBJ2-7; D is unresolved. The germline V and J ends were trimmed by 4 bases and 5 bases, with 15 bases remaining between them. Germline-derived CDR1 and CDR2 are SGHNT and YENEEA. The CDR3 length is 14 residues. The CDR3, as DNA: TGTGCCAGCAGCTCCCAGTTGGGCTGGGACGAGCAGTACTTC. It yields the protein CASSSQLGWDEQYF. The whole variable domain, filled in from reference TRBV11-3 and TRBJ2-7, reads EAGVVQSPRYKIIEKKQPVAFWCNPISGHNTLYWYLQNLGQGPELLIRYENEEAVDDSQLPKDRFSAERLKGVDSTLKIQPAELGDSAVYLCASSSQLGWDEQYFGPGTRLTVT.

The rearrangement links TRBV18 to TRBJ2-1; the match to TRBD2 covers 8 bases. Germline V gives CDR1 KGHSH, CDR2 LQKENI. This CDR3 comprises 14 residues. Trimming took 2 bases from V and 8 from J; bases not matched to a gene: 5. For the CDR3, the DNA is TGTGCCAGCTCACCAGTCACGGGAGGGGATGAGCAGTTCTTC. It encodes CASSPVTGGDEQFF.

This clone was picked up one time. This chain joins TRBV2 and TRBJ2-7; D might be TRBD1 (6 bases). With 3 bases removed from V and 12 bases from J, the gap between germline ends came to 12 bases. This CDR3 spans 11 amino acids. Per the germline V gene, CDR1 is SNHLY and CDR2 is FYNNEI. CDR3 residues: CASSEGAQRYF. Written as DNA, the CDR3 is TGTGCCAGCAGTGAGGGGGCCCAACGGTACTTC.

The chain couples TRBV7-3 to TRBJ2-5; D is undetermined. CDR1 and CDR2 from the germline V gene are SGHTA and FQGTGA. Deletions cut 7 bases from V and 4 bases from J, with 13 bases between. The CDR3 consists of 13 residues. This CDR3 is CASTRFGRETQYF. CDR3 DNA: TGTGCCAGCACCCGGTTCGGACGAGAGACCCAGTACTTC.

The chain recombines TRBV5-5 with TRBJ1-1; D uncertain. The ends were cut back, 6 bases at V and 4 bases at J, with 16 bases in the middle. Germline V gene data show CDR1 as SGHKS and CDR2 as YYEKEE (reference sequence). The CDR3 is 14 residues long. The CDR3 nucleotides read TGTGCCAGCACCAACCCCGCGCGGGGCACTGAAGCTTTCTTT. This encodes CASTNPARGTEAFF.

The V call is TRBV27, the J call TRBJ2-5; D gene uncertain. CDR1 is MNHEY and CDR2 is SMNVEV in the germline V gene (reference sequence). This CDR3 has 12 residues. Trimming took 6 bases from V and 3 from J, leaving 8 bases between them. DNA for the CDR3: TGTGCCAGCAGAACTGCTGAAGAGACCCAGTACTTC. Translation gives CASRTAEETQYF.